This T cell receptor (beta chain) was found in a study of T cells after yellow fever vaccination (dated by TCRdb to between 2017 and 2020). Looking at the study overall: The SMART-Seq v4 Ultra Low Input RNA kit was used to prepare libraries from fractions with low cell numbers. Bulk TCR alpha and beta repertoires were sequenced longitudinally to track T-cell clones before and after primary and booster YFV17D yellow fever vaccination. The cohort comprised two healthy male donors, one aged 18 to 30 and one aged 30 to 40 years. Bulk PBMC replicates and cell subsets were isolated from blood drawn at multiple timepoints before and after both primary and secondary immunization.

Its CDR3 holds 12 amino acids, cysteine through phenylalanine. This entry keeps only the CDR3 DNA: 36 bases, framed from base 1. From the germline V gene (reference sequence), CDR1 is SGHNT and CDR2 is YYREEE. The junction carries 9 bases between V and J, which are trimmed by 6 bases and 6 bases respectively. TCR cDNA was synthesized by 5'RACE template switching, through which a universal primer site and unique molecular identifiers were introduced. Priming of cDNA synthesis was performed from both the TCR alpha and TCR beta constant segments. Two PCR steps were used to amplify libraries, with sample barcodes and sequencing adapters being added in the second step. Sequencing of libraries was performed on Illumina HiSeq 2500 (2x100 bp) or NovaSeq (2x150 bp). Per the source publication's procedure: Reads were demultiplexed and collapsed into UMI consensus sequences with MIGEC, and V(D)J alignment was performed with MiXCR. Using edgeR on replicate PBMC samples, clonotypes were called vaccine-responding if FDR was below 0.01 and the log2 fold change was above 5 up to day 15. Bulk clonotypes were assigned CD4 or CD8 identity according to which sequenced CD4 or CD8 repertoire held them at higher abundance. The public reads were reprocessed in TCRdb via fastp at Q25 and MiXCR, keeping in-frame beta chains. Under each unique CDR3 protein, matching rows form one entry showing the most common genes and DNA. The V and J calls, along with clone size, are taken from TCRdb and not from the paper's own processing. This sample comprises 400,000 to 650,000 distinct CDR3 sequences, roughly 22% of them detected only once. The top ten clones comprise about 15% of the sample.

Broader findings and caveats from the paper: Because abundant contaminating clonotypes from the bulk population could be contained in FACS-sorted repertoires, computational filtering was required. After the booster, most of the clones that had expanded following primary vaccination were detected again (around 97% of CD4 and around 87% of CD8), which suggests that memory was broadly maintained. The study included only two donors, which limits how far the findings can be generalized. A small fraction of clonotypes appeared in both the CD4 and CD8 compartments, likely as a result of convergent recombination. The secondary T-cell response was weaker than the primary response but faster, peaking on day 5 instead of day 15.

The label giving this sample's treatment or condition can be read as: live attenuated yellow fever vaccine strain. Two biological replicates of bulk PBMCs were collected at each blood-draw timepoint. A standard Ficoll-Paque protocol was used to isolate PBMCs from peripheral blood. RNA was extracted with TriZol from bulk PBMCs, CD4 and CD8 fractions, and dextramer-positive and dextramer-negative fractions. Details on this clonotype: This clone's antigen is unknown. No base-level quality is on record; no much larger clone is a single base apart.

This sequence originates from a man younger than 30 who received the YFV17D yellow fever vaccine. The sample here was PBMCs, taken less than 25 days after the first yellow fever vaccination. Recombination joined TRBV5-4 with TRBJ2-2; the D gene cannot be resolved reliably. The nucleotides are TGTGCCAGCAACATTGGCGCCGGGGAGCTGTTTTTT. Translated, it reads CASNIGAGELFF. Reference TRBV5-4 and TRBJ2-2 genes cover what lies past the CDR3, so the full variable domain is ETGVTQSPTHLIKTRGQQVTLRCSSQSGHNTVSWYQQALGQGPQFIFQYYREEENGRGNFPPRFSGLQFPNYSSELNVNALELDDSALYLCASNIGAGELFFGEGSRLTVL.